This TCR beta chain was profiled in a study of T cell responses to AZD1222 COVID-19 vaccine. Produced via immunoSEQ multiplex PCR; TCRdb's table is partial and in-frame only. The sample gives 200,000 or so clones, around 93% of which show up once; 1% is in the top ten. The CDR3 sequence is 19 residues long. Unmatched junction bases numbered 11, after V lost 0 bases and J lost 0 bases. Germline V CDR1 and CDR2: LNHNV, YYDKDF (reference sequence). The V gene is TRBV15, the J gene TRBJ1-3; TRBD1 matches at 7 bases. The sample was peripheral blood, taken 28 days after the second AZD1222 dose. The receptor's source is an adult who received the AZD1222 COVID-19 vaccine. CDR3 nucleotides: TGTGCCACCAGCAGAGATAGGAGTACAGGGGCCTTCTCTGGAAACACCATATATTTT. The encoded protein is CATSRDRSTGAFSGNTIYF.